Presented here are 9 T cell receptor beta chains from one specimen sequenced in a study of metastatic and nonmetastatic thyroid tumors. Ahead of thyroid surgery, no patient had received treatment of any kind. TCRdb re-called clones from the PCR reads using MiXCR. Of 12,000 to 15,000 clones in the sample, around 3.9% were seen once. The sequencing sample was made of tumor tissue. The receptors originated from a female donor with papillary thyroid cancer or a benign thyroid nodule (not recorded which). Some clones in this sample may be carry-over from other donors' samples.

This clone was observed a few times. The chain has TRBV6-1 and TRBJ2-1; 8 bases are shared with TRBD2. Trimming took 6 bases from V and 5 from J; bases not matched to a gene: 9. Per germline, CDR1 MNHNS and CDR2 SASEGT. CDR3 length equals 15 residues. CDR3 coding DNA: TGTGCCAGCAGCCGCACTAGCGGAACCGACAATGAGCAGTTCTTC. Its protein is CASSRTSGTDNEQFF.

J is TRBJ1-2 and V is TRBV28; D remains unclear. The V gene lost 1 base and the J gene lost 5 bases, with 8 bases spanning the gap. This CDR3 comprises 13 residues. Germline V lookup: CDR1 MDHEN, CDR2 SYDVKM. CDR3: CASSLSGVYGYTF. In DNA, the CDR3 is TGTGCCAGCAGTTTATCGGGAGTTTATGGCTACACCTTC.

This clone was picked up a small number of times. This chain joins TRBV6-5 and TRBJ1-1, with TRBD1 as a possible D gene (6 bases). Trimming cost V 0 bases and J 0 bases, with 8 bases left between them. There are 15 residues in the CDR3. The germline CDR1 and CDR2 sequences are MNHEY and SVGAGI. CDR3 sequence: CASSYSKGVNTEAFF. In nucleotides, the CDR3 is TGTGCCAGCAGTTACTCGAAGGGGGTGAACACTGAAGCTTTCTTT.

The rearrangement uses TRBV9 and TRBJ2-5; D unclear. Trimming left V 1 base short and J 5 bases short, with 15 bases between. Germline lookup yields CDR1 SGDLS and CDR2 YYNGEE. This CDR3 comprises 15 residues. The CDR3 is CASSVTSELFETQYF. The CDR3, as DNA: TGTGCCAGCAGCGTAACGAGCGAATTATTTGAGACCCAGTACTTC.

This clone was found a few times. The V gene is TRBV6-2 or TRBV6-3, the J gene TRBJ2-7; tentatively, D is TRBD1 or TRBD2 (5 bases each). Trimming stripped 4 bases from V and 6 bases from J, with 16 bases between. Per germline, CDR1 MNHEY and CDR2 SVGEGT. The CDR3 has 14 amino acids. CDR3 in DNA: TGTGCCAGCAGTTTCCGGGACGGGGTCCGCGAGCAGTACTTC. It encodes CASSFRDGVREQYF.

The chain recombines TRBV12-3 or TRBV12-4 with TRBJ2-7, with D tentatively TRBD2 (5 bases). The CDR3 is 16 residues long. V lost 4 bases to trimming and J lost 0 bases, with 16 bases between them. The CDR3 region is CASSSPWRQDSYEQYF. CDR3 nucleotide sequence: TGTGCCAGCAGTTCTCCGTGGAGGCAGGACTCCTACGAGCAGTACTTC.

Comments on this clone: A read error may produce the germline difference seen at one junction end. This chain uses TRBV6-2 or TRBV6-3 with TRBJ2-3; 7 bases fit TRBD1. The CDR3 runs 14 residues. Germline CDR1 and CDR2: MNHEY and SVGEGT. CDR3 DNA sequence: TGTGCCAGCAGTGTTGGGATGGGGACAGATACACAGTATTTT. It encodes CASSVGMGTDTQYF.

This clone was counted a few times. The V call is TRBV6-4, the J call TRBJ2-2; TRBD1 matches at 7 bases. J gave up 3 bases and V 3 bases, and 1 base lay outside the gene matches. The CDR3 sequence is 14 residues long. CDR1 and CDR2 from the germline V gene are MRHNA and SNTAGT. For the CDR3, the DNA is TGTGCCAGCAGTGAAGGGACAGACACCGGGGAGCTGTTTTTT. This translates into CASSEGTDTGELFF.

The table lists this clone with a few counts. The chain links TRBV12-3 or TRBV12-4 to TRBJ1-2, with a weak D call TRBD1 (6 bases). Trimming shortened V by 2 bases and J by 5 bases, and 12 bases separated the two germline ends. The CDR3 is 14 residues long. The CDR3 nucleotides read TGTGCCAGCAGTTTATCGGTACAGGGATATGGCTACACCTTC. Its translation is CASSLSVQGYGYTF.